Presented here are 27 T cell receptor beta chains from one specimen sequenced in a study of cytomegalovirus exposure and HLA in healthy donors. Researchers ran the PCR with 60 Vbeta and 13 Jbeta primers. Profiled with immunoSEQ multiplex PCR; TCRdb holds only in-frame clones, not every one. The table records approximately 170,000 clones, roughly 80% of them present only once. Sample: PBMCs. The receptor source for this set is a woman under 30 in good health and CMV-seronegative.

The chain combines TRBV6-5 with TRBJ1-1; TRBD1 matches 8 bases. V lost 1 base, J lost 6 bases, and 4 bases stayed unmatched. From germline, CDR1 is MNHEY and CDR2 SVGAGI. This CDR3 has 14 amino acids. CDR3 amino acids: CASSYLDRGAEAFF. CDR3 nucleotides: TGTGCCAGCAGTTACTTAGACAGGGGAGCTGAAGCTTTCTTT.

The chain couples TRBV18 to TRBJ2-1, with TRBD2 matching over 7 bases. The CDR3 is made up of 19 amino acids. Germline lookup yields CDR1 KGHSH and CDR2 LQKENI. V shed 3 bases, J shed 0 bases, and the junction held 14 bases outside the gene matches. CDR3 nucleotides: TGTGCCAGCTCACCGGGACGGGAGGACTCTCAAAGCTCCTACAATGAGCAGTTCTTC. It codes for CASSPGREDSQSSYNEQFF.

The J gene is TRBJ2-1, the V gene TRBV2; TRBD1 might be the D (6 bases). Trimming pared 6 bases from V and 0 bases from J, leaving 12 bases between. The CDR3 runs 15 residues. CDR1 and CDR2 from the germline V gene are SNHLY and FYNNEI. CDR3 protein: CASRVDRSSYNEQFF. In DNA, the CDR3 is TGTGCCAGCAGAGTGGACAGAAGCTCCTACAATGAGCAGTTCTTC.

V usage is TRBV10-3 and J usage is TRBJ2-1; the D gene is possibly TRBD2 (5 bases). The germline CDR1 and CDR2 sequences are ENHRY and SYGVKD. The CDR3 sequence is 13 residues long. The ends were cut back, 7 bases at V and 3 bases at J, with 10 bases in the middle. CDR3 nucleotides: TGTGCCATCAACGGGGAACACTACAATGAGCAGTTCTTC. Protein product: CAINGEHYNEQFF.

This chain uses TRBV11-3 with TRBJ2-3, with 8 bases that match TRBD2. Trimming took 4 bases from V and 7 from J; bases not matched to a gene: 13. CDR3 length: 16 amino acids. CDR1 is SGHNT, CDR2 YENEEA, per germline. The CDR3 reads CASSSSRGAVKNTQYF. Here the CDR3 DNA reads TGTGCCAGCAGCTCCTCGCGGGGGGCTGTGAAGAATACGCAGTATTTT.

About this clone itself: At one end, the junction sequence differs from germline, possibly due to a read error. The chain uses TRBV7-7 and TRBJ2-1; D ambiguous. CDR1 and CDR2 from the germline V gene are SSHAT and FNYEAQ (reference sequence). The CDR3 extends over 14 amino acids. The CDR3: CASSLRTMDNEQFF. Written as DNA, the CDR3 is TGTGCTAGCAGCTTACGCACTATGGACAATGAGCAGTTCTTC.

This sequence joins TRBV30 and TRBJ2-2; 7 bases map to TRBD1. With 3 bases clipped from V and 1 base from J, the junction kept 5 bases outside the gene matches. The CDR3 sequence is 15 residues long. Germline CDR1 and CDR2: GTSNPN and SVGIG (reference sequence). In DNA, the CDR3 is TGTGCCTGGAGCCCCCACAGGGGGAACACCGGGGAGCTGTTTTTT. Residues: CAWSPHRGNTGELFF.

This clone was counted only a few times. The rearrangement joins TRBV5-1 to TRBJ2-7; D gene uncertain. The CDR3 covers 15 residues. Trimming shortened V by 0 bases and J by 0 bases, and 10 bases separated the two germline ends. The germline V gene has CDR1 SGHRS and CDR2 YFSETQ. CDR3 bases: TGCGCCAGCAGCTTGGAAAGCTTTAGCTCCTACGAGCAGTACTTC. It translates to CASSLESFSSYEQYF.

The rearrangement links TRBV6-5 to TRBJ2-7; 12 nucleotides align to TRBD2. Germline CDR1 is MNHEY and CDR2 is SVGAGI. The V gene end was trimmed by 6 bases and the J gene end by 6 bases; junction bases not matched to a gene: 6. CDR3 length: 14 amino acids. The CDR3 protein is CASSRLAGVTEQYF. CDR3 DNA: TGTGCCAGCAGCAGACTAGCGGGAGTGACCGAGCAGTACTTC.

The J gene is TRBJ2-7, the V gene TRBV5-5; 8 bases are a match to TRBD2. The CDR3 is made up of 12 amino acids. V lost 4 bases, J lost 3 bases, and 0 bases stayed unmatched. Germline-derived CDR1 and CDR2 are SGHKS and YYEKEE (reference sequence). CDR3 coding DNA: TGTGCCAGCAGCCGGGAGGGCTACGAGCAGTACTTC. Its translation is CASSREGYEQYF.

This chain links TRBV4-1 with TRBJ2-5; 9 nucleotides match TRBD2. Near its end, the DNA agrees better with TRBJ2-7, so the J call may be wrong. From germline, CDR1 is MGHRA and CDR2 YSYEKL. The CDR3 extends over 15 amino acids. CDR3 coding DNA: TGCGCCAGCAGCCAAGATTCACTAGCGGGCTACGAGCAGTACTTC. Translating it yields CASSQDSLAGYEQYF.

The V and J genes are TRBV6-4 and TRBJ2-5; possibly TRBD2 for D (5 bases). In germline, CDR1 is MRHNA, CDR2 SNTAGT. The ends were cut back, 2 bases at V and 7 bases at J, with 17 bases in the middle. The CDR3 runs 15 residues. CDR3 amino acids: CASSDPSGAMGTQYF. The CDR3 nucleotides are TGTGCCAGCAGTGACCCCAGCGGAGCCATGGGGACCCAGTACTTC.

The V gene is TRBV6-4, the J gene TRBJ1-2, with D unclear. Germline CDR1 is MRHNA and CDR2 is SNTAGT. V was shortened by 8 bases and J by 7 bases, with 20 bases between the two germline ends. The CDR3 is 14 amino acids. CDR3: CASLGTPAAGGYTF. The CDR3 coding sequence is TGTGCCAGCCTTGGTACCCCAGCGGCCGGTGGCTACACCTTC.

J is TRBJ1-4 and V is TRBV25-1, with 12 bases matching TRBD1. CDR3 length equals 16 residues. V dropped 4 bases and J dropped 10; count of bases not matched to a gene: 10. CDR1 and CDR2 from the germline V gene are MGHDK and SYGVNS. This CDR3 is CASSGAPGQGARKLFF. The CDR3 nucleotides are TGTGCCAGCAGTGGAGCTCCGGGACAGGGGGCGCGAAAACTGTTTTTT.

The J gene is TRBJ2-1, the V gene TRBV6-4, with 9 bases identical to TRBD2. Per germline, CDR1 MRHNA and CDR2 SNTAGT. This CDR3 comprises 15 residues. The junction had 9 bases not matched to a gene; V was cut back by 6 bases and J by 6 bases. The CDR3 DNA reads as TGTGCCAGCAGCCCCTTAGCGGGAGCAGGCAATGAGCAGTTCTTC. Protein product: CASSPLAGAGNEQFF.

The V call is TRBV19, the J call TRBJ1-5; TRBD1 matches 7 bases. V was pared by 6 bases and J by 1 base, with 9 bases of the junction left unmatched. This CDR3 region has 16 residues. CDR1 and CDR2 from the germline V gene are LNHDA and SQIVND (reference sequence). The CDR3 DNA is TGTGCCAGTAGACCGAAACAGGGGTTGAGCAATCAGCCCCAGCATTTT. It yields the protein CASRPKQGLSNQPQHF.

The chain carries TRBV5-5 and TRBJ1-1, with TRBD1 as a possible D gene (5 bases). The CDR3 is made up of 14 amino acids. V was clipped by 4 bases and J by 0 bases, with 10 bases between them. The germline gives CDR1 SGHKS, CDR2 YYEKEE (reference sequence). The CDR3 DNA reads TGTGCCAGCAGCCGGGGGTTCATGAACACTGAAGCTTTCTTT. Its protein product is CASSRGFMNTEAFF. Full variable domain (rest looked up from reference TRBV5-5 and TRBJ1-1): DAGVTQSPTHLIKTRGQQVTLRCSPISGHKSVSWYQQVLGQGPQFIFQYYEKEERGRGNFPDRFSARQFPNYSSELNVNALLLGDSALYLCASSRGFMNTEAFFGQGTRLTVV.

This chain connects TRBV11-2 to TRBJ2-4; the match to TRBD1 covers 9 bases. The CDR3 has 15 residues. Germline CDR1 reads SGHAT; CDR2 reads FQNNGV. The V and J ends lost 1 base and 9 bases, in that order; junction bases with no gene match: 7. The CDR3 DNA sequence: TGTGCCAGCAGCTTAGCCGGGACAGGGAGTACCATTCAGTACTTC. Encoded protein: CASSLAGTGSTIQYF.

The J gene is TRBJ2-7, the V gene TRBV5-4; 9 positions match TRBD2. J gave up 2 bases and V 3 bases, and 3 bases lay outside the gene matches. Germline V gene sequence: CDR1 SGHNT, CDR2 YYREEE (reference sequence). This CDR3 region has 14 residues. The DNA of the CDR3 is TGTGCCAGCAGCTCGACTAGCGGCACCTACGAGCAGTACTTC. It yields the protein CASSSTSGTYEQYF.

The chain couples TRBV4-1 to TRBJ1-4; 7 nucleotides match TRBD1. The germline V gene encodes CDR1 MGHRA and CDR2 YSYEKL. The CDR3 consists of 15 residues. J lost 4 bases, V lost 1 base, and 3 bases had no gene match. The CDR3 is CASSQATGYNEKLFF. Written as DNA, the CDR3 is TGCGCCAGCAGCCAAGCGACAGGGTATAATGAAAAACTGTTTTTT.

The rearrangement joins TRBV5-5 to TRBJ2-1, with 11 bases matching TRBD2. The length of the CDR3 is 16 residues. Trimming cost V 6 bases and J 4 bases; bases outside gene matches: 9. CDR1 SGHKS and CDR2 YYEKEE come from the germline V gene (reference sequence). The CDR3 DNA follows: TGTGCCAGCATCCCCGAGGGACTAGCGGTTTACAATGAGCAGTTCTTC. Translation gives CASIPEGLAVYNEQFF.

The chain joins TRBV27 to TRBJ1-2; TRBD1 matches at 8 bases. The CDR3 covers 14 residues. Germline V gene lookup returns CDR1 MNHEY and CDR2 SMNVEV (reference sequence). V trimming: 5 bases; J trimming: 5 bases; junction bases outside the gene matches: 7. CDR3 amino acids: CASSRQGREYGYTF. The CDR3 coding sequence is TGTGCCAGCAGTAGACAGGGGAGGGAGTATGGCTACACCTTC.

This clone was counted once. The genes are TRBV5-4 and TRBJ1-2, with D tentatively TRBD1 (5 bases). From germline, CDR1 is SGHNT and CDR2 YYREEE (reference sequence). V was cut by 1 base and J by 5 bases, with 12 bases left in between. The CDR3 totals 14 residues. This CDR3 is CASSLPSGEYGYTF. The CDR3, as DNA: TGTGCCAGCAGCTTGCCCTCGGGGGAGTATGGCTACACCTTC.

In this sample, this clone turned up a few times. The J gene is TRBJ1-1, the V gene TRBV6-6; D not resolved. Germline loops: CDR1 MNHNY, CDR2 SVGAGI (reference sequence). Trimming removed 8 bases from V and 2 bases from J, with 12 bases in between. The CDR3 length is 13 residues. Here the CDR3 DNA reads TGTGCCAGCTTGAGGGTCAGAAACACTGAAGCTTTCTTT. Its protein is CASLRVRNTEAFF.

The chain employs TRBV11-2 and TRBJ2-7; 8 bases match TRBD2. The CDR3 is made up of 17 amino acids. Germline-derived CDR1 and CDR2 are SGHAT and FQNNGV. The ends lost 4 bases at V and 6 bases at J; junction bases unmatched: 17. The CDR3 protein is CASSSLGSSGPLFEQYF. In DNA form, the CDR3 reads TGTGCCAGCAGCTCCCTTGGGTCTAGCGGGCCTCTTTTCGAGCAGTACTTC.

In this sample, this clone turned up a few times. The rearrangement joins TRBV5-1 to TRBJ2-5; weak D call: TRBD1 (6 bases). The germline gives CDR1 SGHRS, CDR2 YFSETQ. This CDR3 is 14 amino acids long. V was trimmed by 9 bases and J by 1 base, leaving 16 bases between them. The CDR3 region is CATKQGVAQETQYF. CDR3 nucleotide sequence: TGCGCCACCAAACAGGGTGTGGCCCAAGAGACCCAGTACTTC.

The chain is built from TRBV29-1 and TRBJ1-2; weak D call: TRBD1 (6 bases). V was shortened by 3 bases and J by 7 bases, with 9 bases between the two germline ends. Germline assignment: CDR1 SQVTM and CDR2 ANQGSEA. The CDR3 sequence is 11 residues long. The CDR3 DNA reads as TGCAGCGTTGACAGGGGTATTGGCTACACCTTC. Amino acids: CSVDRGIGYTF.